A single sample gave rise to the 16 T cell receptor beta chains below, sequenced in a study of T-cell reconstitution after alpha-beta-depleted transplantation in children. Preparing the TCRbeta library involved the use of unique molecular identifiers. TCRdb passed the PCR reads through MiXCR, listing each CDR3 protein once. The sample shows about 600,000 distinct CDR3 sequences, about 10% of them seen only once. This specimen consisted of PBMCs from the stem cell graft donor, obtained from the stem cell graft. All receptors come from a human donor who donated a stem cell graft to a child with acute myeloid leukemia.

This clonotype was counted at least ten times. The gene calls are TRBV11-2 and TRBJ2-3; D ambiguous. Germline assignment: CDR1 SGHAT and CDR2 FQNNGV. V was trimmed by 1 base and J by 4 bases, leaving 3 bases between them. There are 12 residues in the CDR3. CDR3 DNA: TGTGCCAGCAGCTTAGTATCAGATACGCAGTATTTT. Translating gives CASSLVSDTQYF.

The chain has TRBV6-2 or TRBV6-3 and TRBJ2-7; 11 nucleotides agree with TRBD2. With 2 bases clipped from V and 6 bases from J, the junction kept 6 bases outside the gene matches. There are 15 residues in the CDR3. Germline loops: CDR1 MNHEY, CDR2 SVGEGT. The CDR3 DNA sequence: TGTGCCAGCAGTTACCAACTAGCGGGAGCTGGCGAGCAGTACTTC. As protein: CASSYQLAGAGEQYF.

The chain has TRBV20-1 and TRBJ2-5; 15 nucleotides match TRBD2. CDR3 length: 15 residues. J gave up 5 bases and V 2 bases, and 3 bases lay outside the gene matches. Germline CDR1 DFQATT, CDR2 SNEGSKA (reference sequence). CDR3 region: CSARRTSGRGETQYF. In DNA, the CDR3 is TGCAGTGCTAGAAGGACTAGCGGGAGGGGGGAGACCCAGTACTTC.

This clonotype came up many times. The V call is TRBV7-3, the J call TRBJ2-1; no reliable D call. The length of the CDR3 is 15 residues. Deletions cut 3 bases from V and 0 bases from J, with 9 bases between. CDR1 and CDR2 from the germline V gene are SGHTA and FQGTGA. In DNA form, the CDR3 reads TGTGCCAGCAGCTTGACCCGCAGCTCCTACAATGAGCAGTTCTTC. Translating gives CASSLTRSSYNEQFF.

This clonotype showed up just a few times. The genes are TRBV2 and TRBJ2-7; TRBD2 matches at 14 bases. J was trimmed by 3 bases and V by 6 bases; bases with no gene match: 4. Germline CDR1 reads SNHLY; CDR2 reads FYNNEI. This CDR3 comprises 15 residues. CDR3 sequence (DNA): TGTGCCAGCAGGGGACTAGCGGGAGTAGTCTACGAGCAGTACTTC. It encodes CASRGLAGVVYEQYF.

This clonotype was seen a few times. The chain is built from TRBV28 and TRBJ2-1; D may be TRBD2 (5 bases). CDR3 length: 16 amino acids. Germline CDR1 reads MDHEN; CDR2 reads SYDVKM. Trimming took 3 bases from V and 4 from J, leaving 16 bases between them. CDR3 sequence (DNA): TGTGCCAGCAGTTTGCAATCAGCGGTGAGTTACAATGAGCAGTTCTTC. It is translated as CASSLQSAVSYNEQFF.

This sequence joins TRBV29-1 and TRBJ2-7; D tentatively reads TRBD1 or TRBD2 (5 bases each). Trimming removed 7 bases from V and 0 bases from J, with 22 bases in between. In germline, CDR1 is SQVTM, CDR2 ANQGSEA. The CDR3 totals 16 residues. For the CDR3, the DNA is TGCAGCGCGACAGCCCCCCGGGACCGCCCCTCCTACGAGCAGTACTTC. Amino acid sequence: CSATAPRDRPSYEQYF.

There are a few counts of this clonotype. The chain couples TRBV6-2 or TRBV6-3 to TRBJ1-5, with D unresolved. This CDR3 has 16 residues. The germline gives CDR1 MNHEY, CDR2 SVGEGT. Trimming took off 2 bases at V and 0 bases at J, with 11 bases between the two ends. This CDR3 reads CASSYRSTLSNQPQHF. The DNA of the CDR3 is TGTGCCAGCAGTTACCGGTCAACCCTTAGCAATCAGCCCCAGCATTTT.

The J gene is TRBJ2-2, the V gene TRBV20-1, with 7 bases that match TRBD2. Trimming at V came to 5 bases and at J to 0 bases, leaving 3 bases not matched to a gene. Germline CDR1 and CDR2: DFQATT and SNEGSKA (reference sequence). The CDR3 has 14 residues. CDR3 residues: CSAWGGANTGELFF. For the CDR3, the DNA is TGCAGTGCTTGGGGGGGGGCGAACACCGGGGAGCTGTTTTTT.

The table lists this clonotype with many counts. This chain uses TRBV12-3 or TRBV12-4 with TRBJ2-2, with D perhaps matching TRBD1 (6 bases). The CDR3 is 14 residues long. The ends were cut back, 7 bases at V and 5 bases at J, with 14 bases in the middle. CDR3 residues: CASTPLGGTGELFF. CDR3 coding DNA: TGTGCCAGCACCCCCTTAGGGGGTACCGGGGAGCTGTTTTTT.

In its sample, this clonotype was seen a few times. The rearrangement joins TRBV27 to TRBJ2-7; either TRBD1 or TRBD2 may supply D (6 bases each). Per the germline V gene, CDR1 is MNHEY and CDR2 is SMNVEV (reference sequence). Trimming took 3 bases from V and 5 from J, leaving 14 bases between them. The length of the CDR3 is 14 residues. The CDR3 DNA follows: TGTGCCAGCAGTTTTAGGGGGGTCGTCCACGAGCAGTACTTC. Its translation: CASSFRGVVHEQYF.

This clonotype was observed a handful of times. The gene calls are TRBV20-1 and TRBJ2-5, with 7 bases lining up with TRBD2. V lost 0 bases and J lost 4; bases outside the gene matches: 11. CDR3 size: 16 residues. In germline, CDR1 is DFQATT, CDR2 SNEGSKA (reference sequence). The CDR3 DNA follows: TGCAGTGCTAGAGATAGCGGGCAGGCCATAAGAGAGACCCAGTACTTC. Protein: CSARDSGQAIRETQYF.

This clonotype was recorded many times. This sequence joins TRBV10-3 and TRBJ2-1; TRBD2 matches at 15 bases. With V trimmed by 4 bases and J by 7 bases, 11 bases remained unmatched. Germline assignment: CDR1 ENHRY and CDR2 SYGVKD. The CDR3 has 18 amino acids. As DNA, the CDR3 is TGTGCCATCAGTGTAGATTGGGGACTAGCGGGAGGACGAAATGAGCAGTTCTTC. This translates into CAISVDWGLAGGRNEQFF.

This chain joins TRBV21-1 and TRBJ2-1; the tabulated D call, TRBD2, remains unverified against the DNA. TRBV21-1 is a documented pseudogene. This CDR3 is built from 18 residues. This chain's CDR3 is CASSKCRTIAGSHGEQFF. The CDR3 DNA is TGTGCCAGCAGCAAATGCCGGACTATCGCCGGATCACATGGTGAGCAGTTCTTC.

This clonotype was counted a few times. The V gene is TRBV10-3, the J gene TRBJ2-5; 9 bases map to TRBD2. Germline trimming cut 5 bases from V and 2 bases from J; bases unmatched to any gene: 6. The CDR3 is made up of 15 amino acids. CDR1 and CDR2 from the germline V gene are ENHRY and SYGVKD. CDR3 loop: CAISNGLASQETQYF. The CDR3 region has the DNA TGTGCCATCAGTAACGGACTAGCGTCTCAAGAGACCCAGTACTTC.

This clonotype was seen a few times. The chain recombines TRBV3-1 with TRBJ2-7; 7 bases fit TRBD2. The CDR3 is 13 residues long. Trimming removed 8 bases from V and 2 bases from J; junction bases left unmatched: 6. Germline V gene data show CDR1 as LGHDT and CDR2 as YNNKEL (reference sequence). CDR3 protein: CASPWGGTYEQYF. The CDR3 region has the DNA TGTGCCAGCCCCTGGGGGGGAACCTACGAGCAGTACTTC.